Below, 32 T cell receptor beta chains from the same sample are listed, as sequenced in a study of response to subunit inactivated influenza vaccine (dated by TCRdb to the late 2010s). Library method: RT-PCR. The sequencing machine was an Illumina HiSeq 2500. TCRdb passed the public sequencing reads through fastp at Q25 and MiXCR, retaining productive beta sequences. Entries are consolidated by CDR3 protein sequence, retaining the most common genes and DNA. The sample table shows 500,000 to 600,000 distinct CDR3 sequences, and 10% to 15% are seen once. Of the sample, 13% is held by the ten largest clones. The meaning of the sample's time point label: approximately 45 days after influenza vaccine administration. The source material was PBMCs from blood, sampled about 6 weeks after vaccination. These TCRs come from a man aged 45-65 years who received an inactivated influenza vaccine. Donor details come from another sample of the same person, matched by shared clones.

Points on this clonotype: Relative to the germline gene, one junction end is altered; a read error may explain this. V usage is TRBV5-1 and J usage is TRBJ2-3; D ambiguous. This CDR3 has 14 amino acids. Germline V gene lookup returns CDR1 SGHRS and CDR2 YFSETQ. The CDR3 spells CACSLARVGDTQYF. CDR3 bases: TGCGCCTGCAGCTTGGCCCGAGTCGGGGATACGCAGTATTTT.

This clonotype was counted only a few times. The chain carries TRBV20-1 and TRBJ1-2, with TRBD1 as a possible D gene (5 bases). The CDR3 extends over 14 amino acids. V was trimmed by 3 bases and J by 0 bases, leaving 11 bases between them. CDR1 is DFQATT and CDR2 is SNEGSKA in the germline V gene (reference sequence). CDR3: CSASDSITNYGYTF. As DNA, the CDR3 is TGCAGTGCTAGCGACAGCATTACTAACTATGGCTACACCTTC.

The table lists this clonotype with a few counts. CDR3 region: CASSQEDKAVYNEQFF. The CDR3 DNA reads TGTGCCAGCAGCCAAGAGGACAAAGCGGTCTACAATGAGCAGTTCTTC. The chain combines TRBV4-2 with TRBJ2-1; TRBD1 or TRBD2 may be the D gene (5 bases each). V dropped 0 bases and J dropped 3 bases, with 12 bases sitting between them. The V gene's germline CDR1 is LGHNA and CDR2 YNFKEQ. The CDR3 has 16 residues.

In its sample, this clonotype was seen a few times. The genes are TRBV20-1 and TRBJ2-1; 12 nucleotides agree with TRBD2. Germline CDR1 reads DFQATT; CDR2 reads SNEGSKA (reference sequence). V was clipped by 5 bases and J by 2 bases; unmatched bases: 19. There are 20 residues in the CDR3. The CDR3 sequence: CSAPPRSASGGGKTYNEQFF. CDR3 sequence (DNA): TGCAGTGCTCCCCCCAGGAGCGCTAGCGGGGGGGGAAAGACCTACAATGAGCAGTTCTTC.

CDR3 protein: CSAATRQETQYF. For the CDR3, the DNA is TGCAGTGCCGCCACTAGGCAAGAGACCCAGTACTTC. V is TRBV20-1 and J is TRBJ2-5, with D perhaps TRBD2 (5 bases). Trimming pared 6 bases from V and 2 bases from J, leaving 10 bases between. From germline, CDR1 is DFQATT and CDR2 SNEGSKA (reference sequence). The CDR3 has 12 amino acids.

The CDR3 loop reads CSARTTSKETQYF. The DNA of the CDR3 is TGCAGTGCTAGGACGACTAGTAAAGAGACCCAGTACTTC. The V gene is TRBV20-1, the J gene TRBJ2-5, with TRBD2 as a possible D gene (6 bases). Trimming took 3 bases from V and 3 from J, leaving 11 bases between them. The CDR3 extends over 13 amino acids. The germline CDR1 and CDR2 sequences are DFQATT and SNEGSKA (reference sequence).

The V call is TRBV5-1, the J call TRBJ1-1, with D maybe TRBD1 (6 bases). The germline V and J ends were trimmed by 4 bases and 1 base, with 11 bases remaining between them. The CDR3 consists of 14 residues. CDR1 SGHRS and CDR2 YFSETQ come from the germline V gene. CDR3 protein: CASSAGTPNTEAFF. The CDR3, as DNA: TGCGCCAGCAGCGCCGGGACACCGAACACTGAAGCTTTCTTT. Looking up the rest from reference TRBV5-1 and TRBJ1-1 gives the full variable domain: KAGVTQTPRYLIKTRGQQVTLSCSPISGHRSVSWYQQTPGQGLQFLFEYFSETQRNKGNFPGRFSGRQFSNSRSEMNVSTLELGDSALYLCASSAGTPNTEAFFGQGTRLTVV.

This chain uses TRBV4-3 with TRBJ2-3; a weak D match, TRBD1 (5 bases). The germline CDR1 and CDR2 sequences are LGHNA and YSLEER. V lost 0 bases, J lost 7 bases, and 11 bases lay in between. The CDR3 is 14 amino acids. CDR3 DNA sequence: TGCGCCAGCAGCCAAGATGTTAGGACACATACGCAGTATTTT. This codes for CASSQDVRTHTQYF.

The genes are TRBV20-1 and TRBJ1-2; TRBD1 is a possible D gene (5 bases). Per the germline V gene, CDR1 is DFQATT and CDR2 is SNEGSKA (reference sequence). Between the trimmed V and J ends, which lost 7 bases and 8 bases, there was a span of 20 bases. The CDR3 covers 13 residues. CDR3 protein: CSVSLGPWGGYTF. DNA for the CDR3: TGCAGTGTTTCGCTAGGCCCCTGGGGGGGCTACACCTTC.

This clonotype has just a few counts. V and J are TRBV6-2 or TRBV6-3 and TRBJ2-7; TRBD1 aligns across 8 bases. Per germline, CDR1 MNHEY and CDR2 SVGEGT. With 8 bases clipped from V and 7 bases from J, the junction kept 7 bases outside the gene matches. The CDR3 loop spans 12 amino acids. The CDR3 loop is CASGDRRREQYF. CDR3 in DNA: TGTGCCAGCGGGGACAGGCGGCGAGAGCAGTACTTC.

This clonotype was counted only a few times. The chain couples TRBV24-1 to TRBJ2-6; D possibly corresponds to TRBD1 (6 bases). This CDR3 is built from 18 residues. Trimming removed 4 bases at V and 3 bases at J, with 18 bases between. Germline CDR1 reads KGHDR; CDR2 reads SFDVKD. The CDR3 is CATSDPNQGSSGANVLTF. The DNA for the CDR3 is TGTGCCACCAGTGACCCAAACCAGGGGTCTAGTGGGGCCAACGTCCTGACTTTC.

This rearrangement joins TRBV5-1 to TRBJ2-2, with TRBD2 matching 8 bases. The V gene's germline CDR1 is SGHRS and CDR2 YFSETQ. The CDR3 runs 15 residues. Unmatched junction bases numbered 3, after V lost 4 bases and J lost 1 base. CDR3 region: CASSHTSGNTGELFF. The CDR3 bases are TGCGCCAGCAGCCATACTAGCGGGAACACCGGGGAGCTGTTTTTT.

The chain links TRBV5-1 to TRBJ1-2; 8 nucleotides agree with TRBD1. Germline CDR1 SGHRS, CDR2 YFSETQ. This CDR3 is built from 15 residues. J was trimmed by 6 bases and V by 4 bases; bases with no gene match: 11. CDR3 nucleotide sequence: TGCGCCAGCAGCGGCGGACAGGGCAAACACGATGGCTACACCTTC. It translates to CASSGGQGKHDGYTF.

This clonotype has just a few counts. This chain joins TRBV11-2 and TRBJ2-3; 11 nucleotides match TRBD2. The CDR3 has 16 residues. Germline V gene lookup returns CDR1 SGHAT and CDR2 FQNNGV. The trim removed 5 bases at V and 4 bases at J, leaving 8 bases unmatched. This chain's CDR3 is CASSLTSGTGADTQYF. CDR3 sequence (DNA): TGTGCCAGCAGCCTGACTAGCGGGACTGGTGCAGATACGCAGTATTTT.

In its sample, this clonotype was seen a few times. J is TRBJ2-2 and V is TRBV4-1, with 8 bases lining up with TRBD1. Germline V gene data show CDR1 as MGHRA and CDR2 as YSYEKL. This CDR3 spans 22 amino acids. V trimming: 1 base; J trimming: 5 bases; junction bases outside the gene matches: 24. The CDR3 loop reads CASSQGFAGGAWSLEATGELFF. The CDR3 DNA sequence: TGCGCCAGCAGCCAAGGTTTCGCAGGGGGCGCCTGGAGTCTCGAGGCGACCGGGGAGCTGTTTTTT.

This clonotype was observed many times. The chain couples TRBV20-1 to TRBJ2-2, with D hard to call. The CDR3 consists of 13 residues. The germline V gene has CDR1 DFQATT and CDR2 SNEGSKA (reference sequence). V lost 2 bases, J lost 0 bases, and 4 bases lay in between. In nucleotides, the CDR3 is TGCAGTGCTAGACGGACGAACACCGGGGAGCTGTTTTTT. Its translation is CSARRTNTGELFF.

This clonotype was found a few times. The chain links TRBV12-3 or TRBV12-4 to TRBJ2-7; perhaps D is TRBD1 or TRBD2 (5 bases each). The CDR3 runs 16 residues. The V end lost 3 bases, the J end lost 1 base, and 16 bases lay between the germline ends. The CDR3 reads CASSFGLRDGSYEQYF. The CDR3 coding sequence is TGTGCCAGCAGTTTCGGGTTACGGGACGGGTCCTACGAGCAGTACTTC.

CDR3 loop: CASSLNEGTQYF. CDR3 in DNA: TGCGCCAGCAGCTTGAACGAAGGGACCCAGTACTTC. The rearrangement uses TRBV5-1 and TRBJ2-5; D not certain. The CDR3 runs 12 residues. Germline V lookup: CDR1 SGHRS, CDR2 YFSETQ. V was shortened by 1 base and J by 7 bases, with 8 bases between the two germline ends.

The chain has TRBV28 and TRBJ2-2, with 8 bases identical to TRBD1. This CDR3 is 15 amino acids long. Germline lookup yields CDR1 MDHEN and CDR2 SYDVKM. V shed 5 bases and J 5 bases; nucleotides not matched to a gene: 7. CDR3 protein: CASSADRAGTGELFF. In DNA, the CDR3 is TGTGCCAGCAGTGCGGACAGGGCGGGAACCGGGGAGCTGTTTTTT.

CDR3 sequence reads: CSVEGDGARVNEQYF. The CDR3 coding sequence is TGCAGCGTTGAAGGGGACGGCGCGAGAGTAAACGAGCAGTACTTC. The chain has TRBV29-1 and TRBJ2-7, with D possibly being TRBD1 or TRBD2 (5 bases each). The V end was cut by 1 base, the J end by 5 bases, with 18 bases between. There are 15 residues in the CDR3. Germline V gives CDR1 SQVTM, CDR2 ANQGSEA.

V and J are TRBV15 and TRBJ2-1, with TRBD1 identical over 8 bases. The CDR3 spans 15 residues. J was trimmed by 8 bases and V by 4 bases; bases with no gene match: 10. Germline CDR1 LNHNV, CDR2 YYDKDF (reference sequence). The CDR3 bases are TGTGCCACCAGCATATTCTCCAGGGGGCCCGATGAGCAGTTCTTC. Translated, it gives CATSIFSRGPDEQFF.

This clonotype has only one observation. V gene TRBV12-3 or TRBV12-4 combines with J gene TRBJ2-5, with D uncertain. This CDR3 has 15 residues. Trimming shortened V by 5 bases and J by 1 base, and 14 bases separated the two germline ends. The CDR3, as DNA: TGTGCCAGCAGTACCCAGTGGACCTTCCAAGAGACCCAGTACTTC. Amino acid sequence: CASSTQWTFQETQYF.

CDR3 sequence: CASSYLDRGGNQPQHF. The CDR3 DNA is TGTGCCAGCAGTTACTTGGACAGGGGAGGCAATCAGCCCCAGCATTTT. J is TRBJ1-5 and V is TRBV6-5, with 9 bases identical to TRBD1. V shed 1 base and J 2 bases; nucleotides not matched to a gene: 3. Germline V lookup: CDR1 MNHEY, CDR2 SVGAGI. This CDR3 is built from 16 residues.

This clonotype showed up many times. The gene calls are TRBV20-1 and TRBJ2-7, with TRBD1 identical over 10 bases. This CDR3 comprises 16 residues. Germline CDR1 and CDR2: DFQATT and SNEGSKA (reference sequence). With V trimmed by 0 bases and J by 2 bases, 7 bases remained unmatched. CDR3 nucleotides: TGCAGTGCTAGAGATCCTGGACAGGGGGTAACCTACGAGCAGTACTTC. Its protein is CSARDPGQGVTYEQYF.

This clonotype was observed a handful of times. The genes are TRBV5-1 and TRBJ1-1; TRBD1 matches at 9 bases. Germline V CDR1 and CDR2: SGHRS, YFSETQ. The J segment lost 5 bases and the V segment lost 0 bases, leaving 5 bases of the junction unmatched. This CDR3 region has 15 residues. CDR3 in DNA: TGCGCCAGCAGCTTGGCCGGGACAGGGTTTACTGAAGCTTTCTTT. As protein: CASSLAGTGFTEAFF.

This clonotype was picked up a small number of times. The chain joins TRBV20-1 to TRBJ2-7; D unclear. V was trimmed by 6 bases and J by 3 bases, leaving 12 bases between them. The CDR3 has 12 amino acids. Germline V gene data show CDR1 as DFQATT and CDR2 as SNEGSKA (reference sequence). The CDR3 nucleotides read TGCAGTGCCCAATTCAAGAACTACGAGCAGTACTTC. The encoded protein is CSAQFKNYEQYF.

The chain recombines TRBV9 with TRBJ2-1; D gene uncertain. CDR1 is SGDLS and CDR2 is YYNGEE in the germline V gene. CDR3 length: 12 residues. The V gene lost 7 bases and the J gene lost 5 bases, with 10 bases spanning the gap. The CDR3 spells CASATRNNEQFF. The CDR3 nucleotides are TGTGCCAGCGCGACAAGAAACAATGAGCAGTTCTTC.

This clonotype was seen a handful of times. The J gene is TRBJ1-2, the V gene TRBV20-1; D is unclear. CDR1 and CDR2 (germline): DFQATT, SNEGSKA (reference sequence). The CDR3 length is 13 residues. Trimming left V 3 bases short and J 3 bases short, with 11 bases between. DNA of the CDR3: TGCAGTGCTAGTAACGTTGGGGACTATGGCTACACCTTC. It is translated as CSASNVGDYGYTF.

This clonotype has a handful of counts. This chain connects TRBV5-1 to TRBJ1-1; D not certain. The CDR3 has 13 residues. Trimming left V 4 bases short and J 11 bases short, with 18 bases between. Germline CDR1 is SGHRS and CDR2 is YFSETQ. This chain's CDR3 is CASSPGVGWPAFF. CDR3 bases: TGCGCCAGCAGCCCGGGCGTAGGCTGGCCGGCTTTCTTT.

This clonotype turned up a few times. The CDR3: CASSSHPSTYQETQYF. The CDR3 region has the DNA TGTGCCAGCAGCTCCCACCCGTCCACGTACCAAGAGACCCAGTACTTC. The V and J genes are TRBV9 and TRBJ2-5, with D hard to call. Looked up from germline, CDR1 is SGDLS and CDR2 is YYNGEE. The CDR3 spans 16 residues. Trimming removed 4 bases at V and 0 bases at J, with 16 bases between.

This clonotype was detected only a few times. The CDR3 sequence: CASSWTLEAEQYF. The CDR3, as DNA: TGTGCCAGCAGTTGGACCCTAGAGGCCGAGCAGTACTTC. The J gene is TRBJ2-7, the V gene TRBV12-3 or TRBV12-4; D is ambiguous. The length of the CDR3 is 13 residues. V was trimmed by 4 bases and J by 6 bases, leaving 13 bases between them.

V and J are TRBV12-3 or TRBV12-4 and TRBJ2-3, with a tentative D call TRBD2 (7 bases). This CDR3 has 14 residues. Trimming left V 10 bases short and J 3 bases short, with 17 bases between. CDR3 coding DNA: TGTGCCACACGCTGGGGGGGCGGGACAGATACGCAGTATTTT. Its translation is CATRWGGGTDTQYF.